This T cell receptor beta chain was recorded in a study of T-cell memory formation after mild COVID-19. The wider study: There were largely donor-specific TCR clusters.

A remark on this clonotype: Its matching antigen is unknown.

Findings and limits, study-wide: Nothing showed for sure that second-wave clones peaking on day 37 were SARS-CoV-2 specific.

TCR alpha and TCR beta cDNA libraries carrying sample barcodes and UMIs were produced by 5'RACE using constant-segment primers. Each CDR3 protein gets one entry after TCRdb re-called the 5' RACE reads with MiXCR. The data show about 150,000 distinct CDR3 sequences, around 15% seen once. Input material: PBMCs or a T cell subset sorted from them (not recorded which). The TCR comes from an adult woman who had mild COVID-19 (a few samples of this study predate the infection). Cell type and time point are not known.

This CDR3 reads CATKSSMNTEAFF. In nucleotides, the CDR3 is TGTGCCACCAAATCCAGCATGAACACTGAAGCTTTCTTT. This chain joins TRBV2 and TRBJ1-1; D call uncertain. The CDR3 loop spans 13 amino acids. V shed 10 bases and J shed 0 bases, with 12 bases lying between them. The germline V gene has CDR1 SNHLY and CDR2 FYNNEI.